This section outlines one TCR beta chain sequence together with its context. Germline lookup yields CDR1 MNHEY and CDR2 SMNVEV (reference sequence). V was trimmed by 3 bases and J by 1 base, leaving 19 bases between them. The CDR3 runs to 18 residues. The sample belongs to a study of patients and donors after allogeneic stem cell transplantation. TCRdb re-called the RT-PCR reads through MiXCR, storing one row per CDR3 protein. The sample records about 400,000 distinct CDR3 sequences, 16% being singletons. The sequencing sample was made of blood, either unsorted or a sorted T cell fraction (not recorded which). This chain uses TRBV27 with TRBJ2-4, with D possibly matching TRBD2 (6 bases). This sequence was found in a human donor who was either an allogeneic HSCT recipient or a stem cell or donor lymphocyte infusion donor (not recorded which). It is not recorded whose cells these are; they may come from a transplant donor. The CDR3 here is CASSFRGMGGGAKNIQYF. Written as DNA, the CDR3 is TGTGCCAGCAGTTTTCGGGGTATGGGGGGAGGCGCCAAAAACATTCAGTACTTC.